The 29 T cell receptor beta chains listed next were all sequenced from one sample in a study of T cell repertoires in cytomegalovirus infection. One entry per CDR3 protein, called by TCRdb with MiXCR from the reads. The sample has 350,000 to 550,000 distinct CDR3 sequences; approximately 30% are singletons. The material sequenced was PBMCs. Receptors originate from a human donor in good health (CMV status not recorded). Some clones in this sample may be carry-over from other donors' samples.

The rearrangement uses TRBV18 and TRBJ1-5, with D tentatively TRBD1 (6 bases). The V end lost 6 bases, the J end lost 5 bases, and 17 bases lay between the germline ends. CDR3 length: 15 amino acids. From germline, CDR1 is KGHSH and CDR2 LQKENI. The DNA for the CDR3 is TGTGCCAGCTCCCCGGCCCGGGGGGCGGATCAGCCCCAGCATTTT. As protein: CASSPARGADQPQHF.

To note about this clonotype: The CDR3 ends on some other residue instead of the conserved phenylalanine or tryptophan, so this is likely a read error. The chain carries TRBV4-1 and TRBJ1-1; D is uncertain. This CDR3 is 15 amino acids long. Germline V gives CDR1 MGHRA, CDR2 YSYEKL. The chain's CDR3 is CASIQGYGTNTEAFC. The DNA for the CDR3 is TGCGCCAGCATCCAAGGGTACGGAACTAACACTGAAGCTTTCTGT.

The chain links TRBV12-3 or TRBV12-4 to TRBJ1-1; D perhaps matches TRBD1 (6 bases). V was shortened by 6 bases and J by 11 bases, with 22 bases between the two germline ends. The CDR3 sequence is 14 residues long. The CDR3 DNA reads TGTGCCAGCAGCCCCCAAACAGGGTTAGGGAGGGCTTTCTTT. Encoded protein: CASSPQTGLGRAFF.

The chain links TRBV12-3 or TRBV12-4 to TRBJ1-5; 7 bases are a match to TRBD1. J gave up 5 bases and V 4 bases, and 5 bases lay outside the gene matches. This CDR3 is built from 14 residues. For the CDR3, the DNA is TGTGCCAGCAGTTCACAGGGGACCTATCAGCCCCAGCATTTT. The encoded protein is CASSSQGTYQPQHF.

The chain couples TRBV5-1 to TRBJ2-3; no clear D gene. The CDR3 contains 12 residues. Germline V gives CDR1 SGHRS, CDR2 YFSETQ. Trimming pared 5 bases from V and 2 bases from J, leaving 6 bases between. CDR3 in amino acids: CASRFHTDTQYF. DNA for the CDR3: TGCGCCAGCAGGTTTCACACAGATACGCAGTATTTT.

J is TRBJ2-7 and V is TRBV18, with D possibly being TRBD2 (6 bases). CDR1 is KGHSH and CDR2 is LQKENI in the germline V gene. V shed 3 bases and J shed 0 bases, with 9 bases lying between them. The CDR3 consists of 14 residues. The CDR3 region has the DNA TGTGCCAGCTCACCGGGGAGGAACTCCTACGAGCAGTACTTC. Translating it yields CASSPGRNSYEQYF.

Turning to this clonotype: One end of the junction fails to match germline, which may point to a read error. The CDR3 region is CDSRDSGNEQFF. CDR3 nucleotides: TGTGACAGCCGGGACAGTGGCAATGAGCAGTTCTTC. V usage is TRBV7-9 and J usage is TRBJ2-1, with TRBD1 identical over 7 bases. This CDR3 is built from 12 residues. CDR1 SEHNR and CDR2 FQNEAQ come from the germline V gene (reference sequence).

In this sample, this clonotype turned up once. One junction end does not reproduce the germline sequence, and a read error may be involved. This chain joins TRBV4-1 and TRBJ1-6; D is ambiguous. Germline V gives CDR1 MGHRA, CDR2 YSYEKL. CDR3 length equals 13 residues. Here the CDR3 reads CDSSQFWNSPLHF. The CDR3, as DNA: TGCGACAGCAGCCAATTCTGGAATTCACCCCTCCACTTT.

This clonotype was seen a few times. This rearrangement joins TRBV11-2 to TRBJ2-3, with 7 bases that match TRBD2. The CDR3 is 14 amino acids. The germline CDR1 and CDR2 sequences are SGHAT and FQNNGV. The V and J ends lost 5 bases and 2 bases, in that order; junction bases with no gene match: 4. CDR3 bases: TGTGCCAGCAGCCCCGGGACTAACACAGATACGCAGTATTTT. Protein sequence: CASSPGTNTDTQYF.

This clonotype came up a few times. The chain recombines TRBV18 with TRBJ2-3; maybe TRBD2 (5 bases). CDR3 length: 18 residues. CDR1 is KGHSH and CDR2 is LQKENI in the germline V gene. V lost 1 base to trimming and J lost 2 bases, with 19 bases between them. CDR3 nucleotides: TGTGCCAGCTCACCACGACGGGGTGGAATGGAAACCACAGATACGCAGTATTTT. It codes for CASSPRRGGMETTDTQYF. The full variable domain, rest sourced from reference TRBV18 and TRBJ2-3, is NAGVMQNPRHLVRRRGQEARLRCSPMKGHSHVYWYRQLPEEGLKFMVYLQKENIIDESGMPKERFSAEFPKEGPSILRIQQVVRGDSAAYFCASSPRRGGMETTDTQYFGPGTRLTVL.

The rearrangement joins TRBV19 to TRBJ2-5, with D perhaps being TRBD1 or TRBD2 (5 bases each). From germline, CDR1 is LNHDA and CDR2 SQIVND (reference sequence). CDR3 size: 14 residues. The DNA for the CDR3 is TGTGCAGTGGGCCCCCCGGGGACGAAAGAGACCCAGTACTTC. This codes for CAVGPPGTKETQYF.

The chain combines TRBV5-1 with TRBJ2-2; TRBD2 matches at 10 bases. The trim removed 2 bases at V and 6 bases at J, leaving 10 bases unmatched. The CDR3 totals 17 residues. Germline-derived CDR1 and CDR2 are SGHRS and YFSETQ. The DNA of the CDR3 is TGCGCCAGCAGCTTTGGAAGCGGGGGGGATTCACCCGGGGAGCTGTTTTTT. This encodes CASSFGSGGDSPGELFF.

CDR3 in DNA: TGTGCCATCAGTGATAGCGGTAGCACAGATACGCAGTATTTT. It is translated as CAISDSGSTDTQYF. The chain is built from TRBV10-3 and TRBJ2-3; TRBD2 is a possible D gene (6 bases). Germline CDR1 is ENHRY and CDR2 is SYGVKD. The CDR3 consists of 14 residues. The germline V and J ends were trimmed by 3 bases and 0 bases, with 7 bases remaining between them.

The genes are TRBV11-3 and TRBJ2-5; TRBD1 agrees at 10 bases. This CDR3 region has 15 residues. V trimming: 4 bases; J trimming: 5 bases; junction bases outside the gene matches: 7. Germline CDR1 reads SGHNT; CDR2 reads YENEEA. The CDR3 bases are TGTGCCAGCAGCTCGGGACAGGGGCGGGGGGAGACCCAGTACTTC. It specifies CASSSGQGRGETQYF.

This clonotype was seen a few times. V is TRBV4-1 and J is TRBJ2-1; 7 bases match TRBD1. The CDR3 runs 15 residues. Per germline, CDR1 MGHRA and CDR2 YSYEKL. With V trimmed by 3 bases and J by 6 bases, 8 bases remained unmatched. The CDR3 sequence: CASSHRQGSSNEQFF. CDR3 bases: TGCGCCAGCAGCCATCGACAGGGTTCGAGCAATGAGCAGTTCTTC.

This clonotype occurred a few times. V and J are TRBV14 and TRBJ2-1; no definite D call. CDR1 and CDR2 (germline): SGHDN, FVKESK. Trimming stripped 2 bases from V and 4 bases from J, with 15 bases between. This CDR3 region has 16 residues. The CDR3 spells CASSQTGLLLYNEQFF. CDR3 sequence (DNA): TGTGCCAGCAGCCAAACCGGGCTGCTCTTATACAATGAGCAGTTCTTC.

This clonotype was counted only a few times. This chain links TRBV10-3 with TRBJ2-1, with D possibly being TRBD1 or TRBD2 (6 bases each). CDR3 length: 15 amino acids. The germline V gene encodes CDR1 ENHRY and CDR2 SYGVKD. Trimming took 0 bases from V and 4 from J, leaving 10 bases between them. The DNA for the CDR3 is TGTGCCATCAGTGAGTCCGGGGGCAATTACAATGAGCAGTTCTTC. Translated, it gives CAISESGGNYNEQFF.

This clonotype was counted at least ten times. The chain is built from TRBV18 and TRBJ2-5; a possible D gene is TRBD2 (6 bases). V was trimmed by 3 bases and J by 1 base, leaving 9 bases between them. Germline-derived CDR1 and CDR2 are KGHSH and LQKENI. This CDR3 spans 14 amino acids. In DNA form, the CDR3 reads TGTGCCAGCTCACCGCGGGACTCCCAAGAGACCCAGTACTTC. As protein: CASSPRDSQETQYF.

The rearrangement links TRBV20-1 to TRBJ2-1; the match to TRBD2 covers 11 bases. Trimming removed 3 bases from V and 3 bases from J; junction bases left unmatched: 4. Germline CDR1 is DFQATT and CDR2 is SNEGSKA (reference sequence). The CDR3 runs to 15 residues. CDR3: CSARGGTSGYNEQFF. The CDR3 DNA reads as TGCAGTGCTAGGGGGGGGACTAGCGGCTACAATGAGCAGTTCTTC.

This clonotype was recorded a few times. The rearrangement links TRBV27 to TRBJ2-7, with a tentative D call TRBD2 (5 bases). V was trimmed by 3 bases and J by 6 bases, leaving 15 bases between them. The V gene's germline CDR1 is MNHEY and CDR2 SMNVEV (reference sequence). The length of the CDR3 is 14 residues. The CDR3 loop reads CASSFRDRGGEQYF. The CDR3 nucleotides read TGTGCCAGCAGTTTCCGCGACCGGGGTGGCGAGCAGTACTTC.

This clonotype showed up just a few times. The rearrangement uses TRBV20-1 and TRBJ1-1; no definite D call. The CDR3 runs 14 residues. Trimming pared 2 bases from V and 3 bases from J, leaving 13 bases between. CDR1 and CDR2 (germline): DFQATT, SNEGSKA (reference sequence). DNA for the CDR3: TGCAGTGCTAGAATCTCTTCCGGGGACACTGAAGCTTTCTTT. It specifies CSARISSGDTEAFF.

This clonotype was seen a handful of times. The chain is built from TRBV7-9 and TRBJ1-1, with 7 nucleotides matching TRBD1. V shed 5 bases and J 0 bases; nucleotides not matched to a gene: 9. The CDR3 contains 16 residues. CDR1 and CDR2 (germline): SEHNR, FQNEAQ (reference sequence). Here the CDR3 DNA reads TGTGCCAGCAGCGCTGGGACAGCGATCATGAACACTGAAGCTTTCTTT. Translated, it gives CASSAGTAIMNTEAFF. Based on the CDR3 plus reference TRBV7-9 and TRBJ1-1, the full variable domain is DTGVSQNPRHKITKRGQNVTFRCDPISEHNRLYWYRQTLGQGPEFLTYFQNEAQLEKSRLLSDRFSAERPKGSFSTLEIQRTEQGDSAMYLCASSAGTAIMNTEAFFGQGTRLTVV.

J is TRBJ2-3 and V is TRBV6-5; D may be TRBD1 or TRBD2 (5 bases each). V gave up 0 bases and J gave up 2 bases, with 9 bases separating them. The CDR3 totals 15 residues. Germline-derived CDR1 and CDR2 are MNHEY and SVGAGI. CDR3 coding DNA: TGTGCCAGCAGTTACTCGGGGGTTCCCACAGATACGCAGTATTTT. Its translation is CASSYSGVPTDTQYF.

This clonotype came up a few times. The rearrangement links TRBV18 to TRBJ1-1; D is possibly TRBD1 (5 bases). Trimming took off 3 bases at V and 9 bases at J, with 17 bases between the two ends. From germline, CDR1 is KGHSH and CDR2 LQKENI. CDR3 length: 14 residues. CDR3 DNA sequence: TGTGCCAGCTCACCCAGCGGGGGAGAGGAGCAAGCTTTCTTT. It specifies CASSPSGGEEQAFF.

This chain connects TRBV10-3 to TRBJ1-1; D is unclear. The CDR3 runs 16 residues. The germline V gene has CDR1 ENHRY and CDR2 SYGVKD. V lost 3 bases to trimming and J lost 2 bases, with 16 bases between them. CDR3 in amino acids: CAISDPGYPSNTEAFF. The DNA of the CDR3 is TGTGCCATCAGTGATCCGGGATACCCATCAAACACTGAAGCTTTCTTT.

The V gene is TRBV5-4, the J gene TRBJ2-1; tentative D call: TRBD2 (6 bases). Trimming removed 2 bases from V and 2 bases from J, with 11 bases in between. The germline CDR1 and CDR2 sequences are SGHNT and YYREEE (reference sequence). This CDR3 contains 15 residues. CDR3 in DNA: TGTGCCAGCAGCTTAAAGCGGGTCGCCTACAATGAGCAGTTCTTC. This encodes CASSLKRVAYNEQFF.

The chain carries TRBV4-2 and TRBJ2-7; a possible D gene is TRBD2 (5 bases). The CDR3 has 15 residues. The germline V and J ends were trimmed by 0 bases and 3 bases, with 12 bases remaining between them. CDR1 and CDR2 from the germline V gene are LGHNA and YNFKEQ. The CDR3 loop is CASSQEEGPNYEQYF. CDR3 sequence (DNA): TGTGCCAGCAGCCAAGAAGAGGGTCCGAACTACGAGCAGTACTTC.

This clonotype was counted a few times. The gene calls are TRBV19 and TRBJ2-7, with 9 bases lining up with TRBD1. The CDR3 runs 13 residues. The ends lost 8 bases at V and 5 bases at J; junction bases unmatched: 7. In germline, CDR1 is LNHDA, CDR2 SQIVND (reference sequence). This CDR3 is CASSGTGLDEQYF. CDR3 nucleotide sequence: TGTGCCAGTTCCGGGACAGGGTTGGACGAGCAGTACTTC.

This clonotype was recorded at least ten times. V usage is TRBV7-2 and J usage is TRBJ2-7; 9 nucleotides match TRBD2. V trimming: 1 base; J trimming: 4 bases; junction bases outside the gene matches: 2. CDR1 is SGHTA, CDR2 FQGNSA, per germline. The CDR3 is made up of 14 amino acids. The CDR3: CASSLGLAEYEQYF. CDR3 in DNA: TGTGCCAGCAGCTTAGGACTAGCGGAGTACGAGCAGTACTTC.